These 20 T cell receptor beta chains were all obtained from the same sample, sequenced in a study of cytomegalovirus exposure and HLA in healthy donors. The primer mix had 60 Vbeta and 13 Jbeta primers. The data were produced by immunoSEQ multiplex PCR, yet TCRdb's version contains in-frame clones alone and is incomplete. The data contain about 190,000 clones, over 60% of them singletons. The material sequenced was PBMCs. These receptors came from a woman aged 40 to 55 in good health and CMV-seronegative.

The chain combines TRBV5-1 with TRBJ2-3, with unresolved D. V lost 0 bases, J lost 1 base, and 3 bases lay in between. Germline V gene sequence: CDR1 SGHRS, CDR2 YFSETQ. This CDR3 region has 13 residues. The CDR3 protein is CASSLVGTDTQYF. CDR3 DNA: TGCGCCAGCAGCTTGGTAGGCACAGATACGCAGTATTTT.

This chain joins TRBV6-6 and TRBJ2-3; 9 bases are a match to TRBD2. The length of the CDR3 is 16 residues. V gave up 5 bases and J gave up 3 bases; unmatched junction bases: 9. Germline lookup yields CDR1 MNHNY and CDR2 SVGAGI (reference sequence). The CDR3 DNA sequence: TGTGCCAGCAGTCCCCGTAGCGGGAGTTCGACAGATACGCAGTATTTT. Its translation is CASSPRSGSSTDTQYF.

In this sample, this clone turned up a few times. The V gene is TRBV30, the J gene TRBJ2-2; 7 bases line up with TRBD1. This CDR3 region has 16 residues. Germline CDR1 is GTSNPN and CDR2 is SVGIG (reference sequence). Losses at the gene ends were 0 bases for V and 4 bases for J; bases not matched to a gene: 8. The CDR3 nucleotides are TGTGCCTGGAGTGTAGGGGGCTCGGTGGCCACCGGGGAGCTGTTTTTT. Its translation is CAWSVGGSVATGELFF.

In nucleotides, the CDR3 is TGTGCCTGGACCCGGGACAGGGGGGCCGGGGAGCTGTTTTTT. It translates to CAWTRDRGAGELFF. The J gene is TRBJ2-2, the V gene TRBV30; 11 bases fit TRBD1. There are 14 residues in the CDR3. Germline V gives CDR1 GTSNPN, CDR2 SVGIG (reference sequence). V shed 4 bases and J 6 bases; nucleotides not matched to a gene: 4.

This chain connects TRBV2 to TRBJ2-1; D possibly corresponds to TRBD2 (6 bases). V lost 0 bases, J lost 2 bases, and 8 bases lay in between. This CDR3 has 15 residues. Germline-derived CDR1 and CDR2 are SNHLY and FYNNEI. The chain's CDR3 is CASSEAGGAYNEQFF. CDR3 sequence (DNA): TGTGCCAGCAGTGAAGCGGGAGGCGCCTACAATGAGCAGTTCTTC. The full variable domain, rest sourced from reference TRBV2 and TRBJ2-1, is EPEVTQTPSHQVTQMGQEVILRCVPISNHLYFYWYRQILGQKVEFLVSFYNNEISEKSEIFDDQFSVERPDGSNFTLKIRSTKLEDSAMYFCASSEAGGAYNEQFFGPGTRLTVL.

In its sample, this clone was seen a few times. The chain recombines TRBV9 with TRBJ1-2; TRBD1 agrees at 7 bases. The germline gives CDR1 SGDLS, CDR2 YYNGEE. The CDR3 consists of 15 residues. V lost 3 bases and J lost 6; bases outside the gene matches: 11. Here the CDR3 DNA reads TGTGCCAGCAGCGCTACGGGACAGATAAGCAATGGCTACACCTTC. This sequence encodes CASSATGQISNGYTF. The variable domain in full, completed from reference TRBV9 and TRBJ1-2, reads DSGVTQTPKHLITATGQRVTLRCSPRSGDLSVYWYQQSLDQGLQFLIQYYNGEERAKGNILERFSAQQFPDLHSELNLSSLELGDSALYFCASSATGQISNGYTFGSGTRLTVV.

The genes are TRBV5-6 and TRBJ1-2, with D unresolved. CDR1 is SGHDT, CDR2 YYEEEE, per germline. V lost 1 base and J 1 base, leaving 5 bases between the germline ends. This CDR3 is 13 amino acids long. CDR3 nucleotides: TGTGCCAGCAGCTTGACAGATAACTATGGCTACACCTTC. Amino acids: CASSLTDNYGYTF.

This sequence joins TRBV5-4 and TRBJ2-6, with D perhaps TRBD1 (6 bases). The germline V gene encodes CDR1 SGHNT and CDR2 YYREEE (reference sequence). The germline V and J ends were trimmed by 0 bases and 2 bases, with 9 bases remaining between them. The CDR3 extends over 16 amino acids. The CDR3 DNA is TGTGCCAGCAGCTTGGGATGGGACACTGGGGCCAACGTCCTGACTTTC. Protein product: CASSLGWDTGANVLTF.

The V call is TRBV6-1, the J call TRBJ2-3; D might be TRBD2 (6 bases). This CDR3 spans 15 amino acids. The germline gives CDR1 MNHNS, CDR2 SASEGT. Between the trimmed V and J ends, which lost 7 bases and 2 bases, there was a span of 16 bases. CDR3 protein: CASTALALNTDTQYF. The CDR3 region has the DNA TGTGCCAGCACTGCACTAGCCCTAAACACAGATACGCAGTATTTT.

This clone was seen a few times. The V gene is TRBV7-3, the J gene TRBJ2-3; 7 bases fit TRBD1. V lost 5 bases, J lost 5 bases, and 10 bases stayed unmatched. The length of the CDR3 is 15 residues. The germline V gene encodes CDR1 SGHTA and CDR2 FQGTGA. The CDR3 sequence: CASSTTGESLDTQYF. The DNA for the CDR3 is TGTGCCAGCAGCACAACAGGGGAAAGTTTAGATACGCAGTATTTT.

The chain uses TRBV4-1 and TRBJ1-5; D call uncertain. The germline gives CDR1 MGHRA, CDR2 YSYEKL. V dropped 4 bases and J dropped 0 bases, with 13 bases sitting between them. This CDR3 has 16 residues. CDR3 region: CASSLGLEYSNQPQHF. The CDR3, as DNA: TGCGCCAGCAGCCTTGGTCTAGAATATAGCAATCAGCCCCAGCATTTT.

CDR3 bases: TGTGCCAGTAGTTACGGGAGGTCTTACACCGGGGAGCTGTTTTTT. Amino acids: CASSYGRSYTGELFF. The chain employs TRBV19 and TRBJ2-2, with 7 bases that match TRBD2. V was pared by 5 bases and J by 3 bases, with 6 bases of the junction left unmatched. The CDR3 loop spans 15 amino acids. Germline V gives CDR1 LNHDA, CDR2 SQIVND (reference sequence).

CDR3 sequence (DNA): TGCGCCAGCAGCCAACCCCGGGGGGGAGGGTATAATTCACCCCTCCACTTT. Translating it yields CASSQPRGGGYNSPLHF. V gene TRBV4-1 combines with J gene TRBJ1-6; a possible D gene is TRBD1 (5 bases). CDR1 is MGHRA and CDR2 is YSYEKL in the germline V gene. The V gene lost 2 bases and the J gene lost 4 bases, with 15 bases spanning the gap. This CDR3 has 17 residues.

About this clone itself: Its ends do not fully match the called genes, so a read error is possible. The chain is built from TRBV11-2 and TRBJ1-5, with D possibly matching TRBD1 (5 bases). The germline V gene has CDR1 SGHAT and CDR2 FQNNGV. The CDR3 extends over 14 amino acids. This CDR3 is CASSLRGSSQPQHF. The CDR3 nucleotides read TGTGCCAGCAGCTTAAGGGGTAGCAGTCAGCCCCAGCATTTT. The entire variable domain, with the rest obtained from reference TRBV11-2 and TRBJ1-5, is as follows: EAGVAQSPRYKIIEKRQSVAFWCNPISGHATLYWYQQILGQGPKLLIQFQNNGVVDDSQLPKDRFSAERLKGVDSTLKIQPAKLEDSAVYLCASSLRGSSQPQHFGDGTRLSIL.

This chain's CDR3 is CASSLSGKTDTQYF. DNA for the CDR3: TGCGCCAGCAGCCTGAGCGGGAAGACAGATACGCAGTATTTT. V gene TRBV5-1 combines with J gene TRBJ2-3; 7 bases are shared with TRBD2. Germline-derived CDR1 and CDR2 are SGHRS and YFSETQ. J lost 3 bases, V lost 4 bases, and 5 bases had no gene match. This CDR3 comprises 14 residues.

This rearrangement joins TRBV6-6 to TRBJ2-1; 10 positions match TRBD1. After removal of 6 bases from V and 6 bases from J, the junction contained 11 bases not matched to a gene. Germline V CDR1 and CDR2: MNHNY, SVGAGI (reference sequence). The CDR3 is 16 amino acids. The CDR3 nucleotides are TGTGCCAGCAGACCCCGGACAGGGGGTGTGCTCAATGAGCAGTTCTTC. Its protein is CASRPRTGGVLNEQFF.

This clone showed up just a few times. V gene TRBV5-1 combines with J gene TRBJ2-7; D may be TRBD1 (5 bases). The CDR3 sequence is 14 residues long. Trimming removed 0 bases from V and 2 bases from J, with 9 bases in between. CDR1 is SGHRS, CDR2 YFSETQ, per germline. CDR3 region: CASSLEQAPYEQYF. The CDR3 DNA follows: TGCGCCAGCAGCTTGGAACAGGCACCCTACGAGCAGTACTTC. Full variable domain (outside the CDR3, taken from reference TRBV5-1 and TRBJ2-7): KAGVTQTPRYLIKTRGQQVTLSCSPISGHRSVSWYQQTPGQGLQFLFEYFSETQRNKGNFPGRFSGRQFSNSRSEMNVSTLELGDSALYLCASSLEQAPYEQYFGPGTRLTVT.

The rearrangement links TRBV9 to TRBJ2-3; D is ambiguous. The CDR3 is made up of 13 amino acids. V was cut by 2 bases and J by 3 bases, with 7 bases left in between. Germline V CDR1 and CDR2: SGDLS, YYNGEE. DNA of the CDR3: TGTGCCAGCAGCGTTTGGGCAACAGATACGCAGTATTTT. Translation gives CASSVWATDTQYF.

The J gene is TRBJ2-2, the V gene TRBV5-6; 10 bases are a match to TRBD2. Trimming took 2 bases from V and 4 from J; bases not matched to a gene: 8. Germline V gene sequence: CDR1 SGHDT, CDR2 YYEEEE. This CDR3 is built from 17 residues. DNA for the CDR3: TGTGCCAGCAGCTTCACTAGCGGGGCATTTAGCACCGGGGAGCTGTTTTTT. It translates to CASSFTSGAFSTGELFF.

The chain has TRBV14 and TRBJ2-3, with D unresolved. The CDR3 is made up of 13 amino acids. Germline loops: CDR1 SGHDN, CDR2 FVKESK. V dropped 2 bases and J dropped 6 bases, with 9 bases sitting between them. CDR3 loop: CASSQLQVDTQYF. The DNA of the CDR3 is TGTGCCAGCAGCCAACTTCAGGTGGATACGCAGTATTTT. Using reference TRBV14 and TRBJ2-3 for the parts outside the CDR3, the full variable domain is EAGVTQFPSHSVIEKGQTVTLRCDPISGHDNLYWYRRVMGKEIKFLLHFVKESKQDESGMPNNRFLAERTGGTYSTLKVQPAELEDSGVYFCASSQLQVDTQYFGPGTRLTVL.